The entry below gives a single T cell receptor beta chain sequence along with its context. Its antigen remains unknown. As originally analysed: After removing out-of-frame reads, approximately 2.2 million distinct TCRbeta sequences remained. Generated by immunoSEQ multiplex PCR, the TCRdb table keeps only in-frame clones and is missing some. V, J and clone size were drawn from that table, and D and trimming were deduced from the DNA. The table shows some 50,000 clones, with under 85% occurring only once. The sort gate was single viable CD3+CD4+CD8-CD45RO+ cells for memory CD4+ T cells. Serum IgG to CMV pp150, pp28, p38 and p52 defined serostatus. This sample is drawn from a study of memory CD4+ T cells and cytomegalovirus serostatus. Overall study results and limits: The CMV-associated TCR signature appears largely within the CD4+ memory repertoire.

The germline gives CDR1 SGHTA, CDR2 FQGNSA. The CDR3 sequence is 16 residues long. J gave up 5 bases and V 5 bases, and 5 bases lay outside the gene matches. This receptor was identified in an adult in good health and CMV-seronegative. Sequencing was performed on memory CD4+ T cells from blood. The rearrangement links TRBV7-2 to TRBJ2-5, with TRBD2 identical over 16 bases. The DNA for the CDR3 is TGTGCCAGCAGCCCGGGACTAGCGGGGGGGCCCGAGACCCAGTACTTC. Translation gives CASSPGLAGGPETQYF.